The rows below give T cell receptor beta chains drawn from one sample of a study of shared clonotypes between healthy human individuals. Here immunoSEQ multiplex PCR was the method, and the copy in TCRdb shows in-frame clones only, minus some. The sample records under 1,100,000 clones, around three quarters being singletons. The material sequenced was memory CD4+ T cells from PBMCs. These receptors all stem from a man in his late teens or twenties in good health. Some clones in this sample may be carry-over from other donors' samples. Each CDR3 is given with its conserved first and last residue. D genes are given only for firm matches. A row's size may be missing; if present it is once, few, many or a size class.

d_call,clone_size,v_call,j_call,cdr3_aa,cdr3_nt
NA,many,TRBV19,TRBJ1-2,CASSINGYYGYTF,TGTGCCAGTAGTATAAACGGTTACTATGGCTACACCTTC
NA,NA,TRBV4-2,TRBJ1-3,CASSQARLTGMRYTIYF,TGTGCCAGCAGCCAAGCTCGGTTAACAGGGATGAGGTACACCATATATTTT
TRBD1,NA,TRBV19,TRBJ1-5,CASRTGLNQPQHF,TGTGCCAGCAGGACAGGTTTAAATCAGCCCCAGCATTTT
NA,once,TRBV25-1,TRBJ1-5,CASSESRGKSNQPQHF,TGTGCCAGCAGTGAATCGAGGGGAAAAAGCAATCAGCCCCAGCATTTT
TRBD1,once,TRBV2,TRBJ1-1,CASSEGDSTLNTEAFF,TGTGCCAGCAGTGAAGGGGACAGCACTTTGAACACTGAAGCTTTCTTT
TRBD2,NA,TRBV7-2,TRBJ2-7,CASSAGLAGVHEQYF,TGTGCCAGCAGCGCCGGACTAGCGGGAGTCCACGAGCAGTACTTC
TRBD2,few,TRBV29-1,TRBJ2-3,CSVEGGRVTDTQYF,TGCAGCGTTGAGGGTGGGAGGGTGACAGATACGCAGTATTTT
TRBD1,NA,TRBV7-3,TRBJ2-2,CASSSGGQGNTGELFF,TGTGCCAGCAGCTCCGGCGGACAGGGGAACACCGGGGAGCTGTTTTTT
TRBD2,NA,TRBV5-4,TRBJ2-7,CASSGGLAGGGYEQYF,TGTGCCAGCAGCGGGGGCCTAGCGGGAGGAGGCTACGAGCAGTACTTC
TRBD2,NA,TRBV28,TRBJ2-7,CASRLGLAGGYEQYF,TGTGCCAGCAGACTCGGACTAGCGGGGGGATACGAGCAGTACTTC
NA,NA,TRBV5-1,TRBJ2-1,CASSSLGANNEQFF,TGCGCCAGCAGCTCCCTTGGGGCCAACAATGAGCAGTTCTTC
NA,NA,TRBV7-3,TRBJ2-2,CASSLTGEGELFF,TGTGCCAGCAGCTTAACGGGAGAGGGGGAGCTGTTTTTT
NA,few,TRBV7-9,TRBJ2-2,CASSRDILIGELFF,TGTGCCAGCAGCAGGGACATTTTGATCGGGGAGCTGTTTTTT
NA,many,TRBV28,TRBJ2-7,CASSAPGQAAYEQYF,TGTGCCAGCAGTGCCCCGGGCCAAGCTGCCTACGAGCAGTACTTC
NA,NA,TRBV7-2,TRBJ2-5,CASSRGLAGMGETQYF,TGTGCCAGCAGTCGGGGGCTGGCGGGGATGGGGGAGACCCAGTACTTC
TRBD2,NA,TRBV5-6,TRBJ2-7,CASRLAGGYEQYF,TGTGCCAGCAGACTAGCGGGAGGGTACGAGCAGTACTTC
TRBD1,NA,TRBV27,TRBJ2-1,CASSRTGADEQFF,TGTGCCAGCAGTCGCACAGGGGCCGATGAGCAGTTCTTC
TRBD1,NA,TRBV18,TRBJ2-1,CASSPRSGLLDRGRNEQFF,TGTGCCAGCTCACCAAGGTCTGGATTACTGGACAGGGGACGGAATGAGCAGTTCTTC
TRBD2,NA,TRBV7-9,TRBJ2-1,CASTPGTSGYNEQFF,TGTGCCAGCACCCCTGGGACTAGCGGATACAATGAGCAGTTCTTC
NA,once,TRBV5-1,TRBJ2-7,CASSSGPYEQYF,TGCGCCAGCAGCTCGGGACCCTACGAGCAGTACTTC
TRBD1,few,TRBV7-2,TRBJ2-1,CASSLDRGAYNEQFF,TGTGCCAGCAGCCTCGACAGGGGGGCCTACAATGAGCAGTTCTTC
NA,NA,TRBV9,TRBJ2-7,CASSVGLGSYEQYF,TGTGCCAGCAGCGTGGGACTTGGGTCCTACGAGCAGTACTTC
NA,few,TRBV6-5,TRBJ1-4,CASHQPGHNEKLFF,TGTGCCAGTCACCAGCCGGGACACAATGAAAAACTGTTTTTT
NA,few,TRBV2,TRBJ1-5,CASAGDSNQPQHF,TGTGCCAGCGCAGGGGATAGCAATCAGCCCCAGCATTTT
TRBD2,NA,TRBV30,TRBJ2-2,CAKEEVAGGTGELFF,TGTGCGAAGGAGGAAGTAGCGGGAGGCACCGGGGAGCTGTTTTTT
NA,NA,TRBV6-1,TRBJ2-3,CASRDKDTQYF,TGTGCCAGCAGAGATAAAGATACGCAGTATTTT
NA,NA,TRBV7-9,TRBJ2-5,CASSNLGRTYQETQYF,TGTGCCAGCAGCAACTTAGGGAGGACGTACCAAGAGACCCAGTACTTC
NA,NA,TRBV19,TRBJ2-1,CASSKASSYNEQFF,TGTGCCAGTAGCAAGGCAAGCTCCTACAATGAGCAGTTCTTC
NA,NA,TRBV19,TRBJ1-5,CASSIEGYQPQHF,TGTGCCAGTAGTATAGAGGGGTATCAGCCCCAGCATTTT
NA,NA,TRBV30,TRBJ2-7,CAWSLLTYEQYF,TGTGCCTGGAGTCTGCTTACCTACGAGCAGTACTTC
NA,many,TRBV2,TRBJ1-4,CASSGRGNEKLFF,TGTGCCAGCTCGGGAAGGGGGAATGAAAAACTGTTTTTT
NA,NA,TRBV6-5,TRBJ1-1,CASTSDRNTEAFF,TGTGCCAGCACTTCGGACCGGAACACTGAAGCTTTCTTT
NA,NA,TRBV7-8,TRBJ2-5,CASSLAGWQEGTQYF,TGTGCCAGCAGCTTAGCGGGGTGGCAGGAAGGGACCCAGTACTTC
NA,NA,TRBV12-1,TRBJ1-2,CASRNRGYGYTF,TGTGCCAGCAGGAACAGGGGATATGGCTACACCTTC
TRBD2,NA,TRBV9,TRBJ2-1,CASSVGTRYNEQFF,TGTGCCAGCAGCGTGGGGACTAGATACAATGAGCAGTTCTTC
NA,NA,TRBV14,TRBJ2-1,CASSPVRDNEQFF,TGTGCCAGCAGCCCAGTACGTGACAATGAGCAGTTCTTC
NA,once,TRBV2,TRBJ2-3,CASTRVVWDTQYF,TGTGCCAGCACCAGGGTCGTGTGGGATACGCAGTATTTT
TRBD2,NA,TRBV7-9,TRBJ2-7,CASSYRLAGGDEQYF,TGTGCCAGCAGCTATAGACTAGCGGGAGGCGACGAGCAGTACTTC
TRBD2,once,TRBV11-3,TRBJ2-3,CASSLGSAGADTQYF,TGTGCCAGCAGCTTAGGGTCTGCGGGAGCAGATACGCAGTATTTT